The 11 T cell receptor beta chains below come from one sample, sequenced in a study of shared clonotypes between healthy human individuals. CD45RO-negative, CCR7-positively selected cells formed the naive CD8 fraction, excluding terminally differentiated effector memory CD45RA+ cells. Libraries were prepared by immunoSEQ multiplex PCR; TCRdb keeps only in-frame clonotypes and omits some of them. Among millions of clones, about 95% were seen once, and the ten largest hold 1% to 1.3%. Sequenced material: naive CD8+ T cells sorted from blood. These receptors were collected from a young man in good health.

The chain links TRBV27 to TRBJ1-4; TRBD1 aligns across 7 bases. V was clipped by 4 bases and J by 0 bases; unmatched bases: 2. CDR3 length: 15 amino acids. In germline, CDR1 is MNHEY, CDR2 SMNVEV (reference sequence). CDR3 amino acids: CASSWDSATNEKLFF. The DNA for the CDR3 is TGTGCCAGCAGTTGGGACAGTGCAACTAATGAAAAACTGTTTTTT.

The chain couples TRBV4-1 to TRBJ1-2, with D possibly being TRBD1 (5 bases). Per the germline V gene, CDR1 is MGHRA and CDR2 is YSYEKL. The V gene lost 0 bases and the J gene lost 6 bases, with 8 bases spanning the gap. CDR3 length: 13 residues. The CDR3 here is CASSQESGNGYTF. CDR3 sequence (DNA): TGCGCCAGCAGCCAAGAGTCAGGGAATGGCTACACCTTC.

This chain links TRBV7-8 with TRBJ1-5; TRBD1 matches at 7 bases. V shed 4 bases and J 6 bases; nucleotides not matched to a gene: 12. Germline V CDR1 and CDR2: SGHVS, FQNEAQ. The CDR3 is 16 amino acids. CDR3 sequence: CASSYLQGDRSQPQHF. In nucleotides, the CDR3 is TGTGCCAGCAGCTACCTTCAGGGGGATCGGAGTCAGCCCCAGCATTTT.

The rearrangement joins TRBV11-2 to TRBJ1-2, with 9 bases aligning to TRBD1. Germline trimming cut 4 bases from V and 13 bases from J; bases unmatched to any gene: 19. Per germline, CDR1 SGHAT and CDR2 FQNNGV. CDR3 size: 16 residues. CDR3 coding DNA: TGTGCCAGCAGCTCCATCCTTCCCGGGACAGGGTTCCGGGGCACCTTC. Its protein is CASSSILPGTGFRGTF.

About this clone: The same CDR3 is also encoded by other DNA sequences in this sample. The rearrangement links TRBV5-1 to TRBJ2-7; 7 nucleotides line up with TRBD1. The V gene end was trimmed by 5 bases and the J gene end by 3 bases; junction bases not matched to a gene: 2. Germline V gene data show CDR1 as SGHRS and CDR2 as YFSETQ. The CDR3 covers 12 residues. DNA of the CDR3: TGCGCCAGCAGTCCAGGGGGCTACGAGCAGTACTTC. Residues: CASSPGGYEQYF.

The rearrangement links TRBV9 to TRBJ2-7, with TRBD1 matching over 8 bases. The CDR3 spans 13 residues. V dropped 3 bases and J dropped 3; count of bases not matched to a gene: 2. Per germline, CDR1 SGDLS and CDR2 YYNGEE. CDR3 DNA: TGTGCCAGCAGCGCCACAGGGGGCTACGAGCAGTACTTC. The encoded protein is CASSATGGYEQYF.

This chain uses TRBV7-6 with TRBJ2-7, with TRBD2 matching 10 bases. The V gene end was trimmed by 1 base and the J gene end by 4 bases; junction bases not matched to a gene: 4. CDR3 length: 15 residues. Germline-derived CDR1 and CDR2 are SGHVS and FNYEAQ. Here the CDR3 reads CASSLGTSGQYEQYF. The CDR3 DNA reads as TGTGCCAGCAGCTTAGGGACTAGCGGACAATACGAGCAGTACTTC.

The chain is built from TRBV7-9 and TRBJ2-1; 12 bases line up with TRBD2. V lost 4 bases and J lost 5; bases outside the gene matches: 6. Germline assignment: CDR1 SEHNR and CDR2 FQNEAQ (reference sequence). The CDR3 is made up of 16 amino acids. CDR3 sequence (DNA): TGTGCCAGCAGCTCTAGCGGGAGGGCCGAGGACAATGAGCAGTTCTTC. This codes for CASSSSGRAEDNEQFF. Variable domain in full (rest from reference TRBV7-9 and TRBJ2-1): DTGVSQNPRHKITKRGQNVTFRCDPISEHNRLYWYRQTLGQGPEFLTYFQNEAQLEKSRLLSDRFSAERPKGSFSTLEIQRTEQGDSAMYLCASSSSGRAEDNEQFFGPGTRLTVL.

The rearrangement uses TRBV7-9 and TRBJ2-7; D possibly corresponds to TRBD2 (5 bases). Germline CDR1 SEHNR, CDR2 FQNEAQ (reference sequence). V dropped 4 bases and J dropped 4 bases, with 14 bases sitting between them. The CDR3 sequence is 14 residues long. CDR3 sequence: CASSSPFGVYEQYF. The CDR3 nucleotides read TGTGCCAGCAGCTCGCCCTTCGGGGTTTACGAGCAGTACTTC.

Regarding this clone: This sample includes further DNA sequences coding for the same CDR3. The gene calls are TRBV9 and TRBJ2-3; unclear D gene. CDR3 size: 14 residues. V was cut by 0 bases and J by 2 bases, with 7 bases left in between. CDR1 and CDR2 (germline): SGDLS, YYNGEE. The CDR3 loop reads CASSVGESTDTQYF. For the CDR3, the DNA is TGTGCCAGCAGCGTAGGCGAGTCCACAGATACGCAGTATTTT.

This clone was observed once. The chain couples TRBV29-1 to TRBJ2-3; D is unresolved. Trimming cost V 3 bases and J 0 bases, with 19 bases left between them. The CDR3 sequence is 17 residues long. CDR1 and CDR2 (germline): SQVTM, ANQGSEA. The CDR3 here is CSVDRVPVPSSTDTQYF. As DNA, the CDR3 is TGCAGCGTTGATCGAGTACCCGTGCCGTCTAGCACAGATACGCAGTATTTT.